The count of the clone carrying this T cell receptor beta chain is one. This entry is derived from a study of blood T cell repertoires in COVID-19. Overall study context: Sources were T cells, B-cell-depleted T cells, or PBMCs; the material itself was cDNA or gDNA.

CDR3 length: 15 residues. The germline V gene has CDR1 MNHEY and CDR2 SVGEGT. V was cut by 6 bases and J by 5 bases, with 19 bases left in between. Individuals drawn from 20 to 30 US areas were roughly 18 to 100 years old. Participant-reported clinical history was the basis for cohort assignment. Clones were sequenced by immunoSEQ multiplex PCR, and TCRdb holds only the in-frame ones, with some missing. This table has some 240,000 clones, approximately 84% appearing once. The origin of this receptor is a woman in her thirties or forties with acute COVID-19. The sequenced sample consisted of PBMCs or T cells enriched from blood (not recorded which). The chain recombines TRBV6-2 or TRBV6-3 with TRBJ1-2, with D perhaps TRBD1 (6 bases). This CDR3 is CASSSSGKGEYGYTF. The CDR3 DNA is TGTGCCAGCAGCAGCTCGGGAAAGGGGGAATATGGCTACACCTTC.